This TCR beta chain was recorded in a study of T cells in Graves' hyperthyroidism and ophthalmopathy. Overall study context: The initial diagnosis was the point when peripheral blood was collected, ahead of any treatment. Points from the study as a whole: Median prediction lead before ophthalmopathy onset was 5 to 7 months with the model.

Ten or more counts support this clonotype. Antigen: not known. This CDR3 comprises 15 residues. V trimming: 4 bases; J trimming: 2 bases; junction bases outside the gene matches: 0. Regions amplified from RNA transcripts were the TCR beta CDR3 regions. In the first-round RT-PCR of the TCR CDR3, the HTBI primer set was used. TCRdb passed the multiplex PCR reads through MiXCR, listing each CDR3 protein once. The sample has about 420,000 distinct CDR3 sequences, approximately 15% seen once. Participants, patients aged 18 to 65, had newly diagnosed hyperthyroidism with a duration under 2 months. Patients having uncontrolled infection, another autoimmune disease, pregnancy or lactation were not included.

This chain connects TRBV12-3 or TRBV12-4 to TRBJ2-1; 12 bases map to TRBD2. The sequencing input was blood. This TCR came from a woman between 18 and 30 years old with Graves' hyperthyroidism. The CDR3 sequence: CASSWTSGAYNEQFF. The CDR3 coding sequence is TGTGCCAGCAGTTGGACTAGCGGGGCCTACAATGAGCAGTTCTTC.